Here is one TCR beta chain with its context. CDR1 and CDR2 (germline): SNHLY, FYNNEI. The CDR3 consists of 15 residues. Between the trimmed V and J ends, which lost 8 bases and 0 bases, there was a span of 16 bases. The PCR used 60 Vbeta and 13 Jbeta primers. TCRdb's table, derived via immunoSEQ multiplex PCR, lists solely in-frame clones and lacks some. The table records some 180,000 clones, roughly 68% of them present only once. The data were taken from a study of cytomegalovirus exposure and HLA in healthy donors. The chain combines TRBV2 with TRBJ1-2; D unclear. This sequence originates from a woman aged 30 to 39 in good health and CMV-seronegative. The sample consisted of PBMCs. The CDR3 region has the DNA TGTGCCAGCCATAATAACGGGGATGCTAACTATGGCTACACCTTC. Translated, it gives CASHNNGDANYGYTF. Full variable domain (remainder filled in from reference TRBV2 and TRBJ1-2): EPEVTQTPSHQVTQMGQEVILRCVPISNHLYFYWYRQILGQKVEFLVSFYNNEISEKSEIFDDQFSVERPDGSNFTLKIRSTKLEDSAMYFCASHNNGDANYGYTFGSGTRLTVV.